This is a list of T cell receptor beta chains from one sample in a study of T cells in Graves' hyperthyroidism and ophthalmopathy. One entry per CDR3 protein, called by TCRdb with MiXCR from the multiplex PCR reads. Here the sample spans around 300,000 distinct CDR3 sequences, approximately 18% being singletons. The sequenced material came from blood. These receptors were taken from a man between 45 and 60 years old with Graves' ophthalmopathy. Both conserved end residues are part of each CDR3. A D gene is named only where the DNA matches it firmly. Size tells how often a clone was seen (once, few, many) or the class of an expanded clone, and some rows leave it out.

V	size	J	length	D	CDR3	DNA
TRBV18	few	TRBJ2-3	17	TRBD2	CASSSTPAGLVGDTQYF	TGTGCCAGCTCATCTACGCCGGCGGGACTAGTAGGAGATACGCAGTATTTT
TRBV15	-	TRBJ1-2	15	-	CATSRDIGISYGYTF	TGTGCCACCAGCAGAGATATAGGGATAAGCTATGGCTACACCTTC
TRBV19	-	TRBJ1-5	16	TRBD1	CASSSRQGASNQPQHF	TGTGCCAGTAGTAGCCGACAGGGGGCAAGTAATCAGCCCCAGCATTTT
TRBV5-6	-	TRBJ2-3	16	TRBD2	CASSLYGLEPTDTQYF	TGTGCCAGCAGCTTGTACGGACTAGAACCCACAGATACGCAGTATTTT
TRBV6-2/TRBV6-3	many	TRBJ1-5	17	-	CASSREGDRKSNQPQHF	TGTGCCAGCAGTAGAGAGGGGGATCGTAAAAGCAATCAGCCCCAGCATTTT
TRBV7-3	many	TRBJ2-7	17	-	CASSPNPAGGSLYEQYF	TGTGCCAGCAGCCCCAACCCCGCCGGGGGTTCCCTCTACGAGCAGTACTTC
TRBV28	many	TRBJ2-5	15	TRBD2	CASSLETSGQETQYF	TGTGCCAGCAGTTTGGAGACTAGCGGGCAAGAGACCCAGTACTTC
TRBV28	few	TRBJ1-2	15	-	CASSLTSGGVSGYTF	TGTGCCAGCAGTTTAACGTCCGGGGGCGTCTCTGGCTACACCTTC
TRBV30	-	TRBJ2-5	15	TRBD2	CAWSVLRGGLETQYF	TGTGCCTGGAGTGTACTGCGGGGGGGCCTTGAGACCCAGTACTTC
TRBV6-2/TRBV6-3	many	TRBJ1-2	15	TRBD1	CASSYVLQGIYGYTF	TGTGCCAGCAGTTACGTATTACAGGGGATTTATGGCTACACCTTC
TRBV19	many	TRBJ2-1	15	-	CASTVHSGSYNEQFF	TGTGCCAGTACCGTTCATAGCGGATCCTACAATGAGCAGTTCTTC
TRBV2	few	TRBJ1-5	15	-	CASSEARDGGEPQHF	TGTGCCAGCAGTGAAGCCCGGGACGGAGGAGAGCCCCAGCATTTT
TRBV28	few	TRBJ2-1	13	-	CASSFGVMGKQFF	TGTGCCAGCAGTTTTGGGGTGATGGGCAAGCAGTTCTTC
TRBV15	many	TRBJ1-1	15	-	CATSRVARANTEAFF	TGTGCCACCAGCAGAGTGGCCAGGGCAAACACTGAAGCTTTCTTT
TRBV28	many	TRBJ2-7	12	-	CASSFHKEEQYF	TGTGCCAGCAGCTTTCATAAAGAAGAGCAGTACTTC
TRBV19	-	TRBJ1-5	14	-	CASSLAASPGPQHF	TGTGCCAGTAGTCTGGCTGCCAGTCCGGGGCCCCAGCATTTT
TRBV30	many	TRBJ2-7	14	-	CAWSTRGSSYEQYF	TGTGCCTGGAGCACCCGGGGGAGCTCCTACGAGCAGTACTTC
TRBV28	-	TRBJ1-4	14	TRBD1	CASRATGGPEKLFF	TGTGCCAGCCGAGCGACAGGGGGCCCTGAAAAACTGTTTTTT
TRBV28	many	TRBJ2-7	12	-	CASSSGRNEQYF	TGTGCCAGCAGTTCAGGACGGAACGAGCAGTACTTC
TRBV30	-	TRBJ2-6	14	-	CAWTGYTGANVPTF	TGTGCCTGGACAGGGTATACCGGGGCCAACGTCCCGACTTTC
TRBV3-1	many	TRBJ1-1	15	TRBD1	CASRRGQGTNTEAFF	TGTGCCAGCAGACGCGGACAGGGGACGAACACTGAAGCTTTCTTT
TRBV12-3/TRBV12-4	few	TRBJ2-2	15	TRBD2	CASSVGLLPTGELFF	TGTGCCAGCAGCGTGGGACTACTACCAACCGGGGAGCTGTTTTTT
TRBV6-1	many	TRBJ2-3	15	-	CASSEAPGEADTQYF	TGTGCCAGCAGTGAAGCGCCAGGGGAGGCAGATACGCAGTATTTT